The 19 T cell receptor beta chains given below trace back to one sample, sequenced in a study of glioma-infiltrating T cells. The iRepertoire nested amplicon-rescue multiplex PCR amplified TCR alpha and beta CDR3s from RNA. TCRdb processed the multiplex PCR reads anew with MiXCR; each CDR3 protein has one entry. The profile shows around 170,000 distinct CDR3 sequences, more than 35% of them singletons. The sample taken for sequencing was glioma tissue, nonneoplastic brain tissue, or PBMCs (not recorded which). The receptors were gathered from a human donor with low-grade glioma or glioblastoma, undergoing nonglioma brain surgery, or in good health (not recorded which).

The CDR3: CASSLGLGGAKNIQYF. The CDR3 DNA is TGTGCCAGCAGCCTGGGGCTGGGAGGGGCCAAAAACATTCAGTACTTC. This chain connects TRBV28 to TRBJ2-4; 7 nucleotides agree with TRBD2. The trim removed 6 bases at V and 1 base at J, leaving 9 bases unmatched. In germline, CDR1 is MDHEN, CDR2 SYDVKM. This CDR3 is 16 amino acids long.

The chain links TRBV20-1 to TRBJ1-5, with D perhaps TRBD1 (5 bases). Germline CDR1 reads DFQATT; CDR2 reads SNEGSKA (reference sequence). The germline V and J ends were trimmed by 1 base and 8 bases, with 18 bases remaining between them. This CDR3 has 15 residues. Here the CDR3 reads CSARALGRSREPQHF. CDR3 coding DNA: TGCAGTGCTAGAGCCCTGGGACGGTCCCGAGAGCCCCAGCATTTT.

V and J are TRBV29-1 and TRBJ2-4; 7 nucleotides line up with TRBD1. Germline V gene sequence: CDR1 SQVTM, CDR2 ANQGSEA. This CDR3 region has 13 residues. V was pared by 3 bases and J by 2 bases, with 1 base of the junction left unmatched. The CDR3 is CSVETGSKNIQYF. CDR3 coding DNA: TGCAGCGTTGAGACAGGGTCCAAAAACATTCAGTACTTC. Looking up the rest from reference TRBV29-1 and TRBJ2-4 gives the full variable domain: SAVISQKPSRDICQRGTSLTIQCQVDSQVTMMFWYRQQPGQSLTLIATANQGSEATYESGFVIDKFPISRPNLTFSTLTVSNMSPEDSSIYLCSVETGSKNIQYFGAGTRLSVL.

The CDR3 coding sequence is TGCAGCGTTGACTTGGGGAATTTCCCATATGGCTACACCTTC. This sequence encodes CSVDLGNFPYGYTF. The gene calls are TRBV29-1 and TRBJ1-2; D remains unclear. The CDR3 has 14 amino acids. The V and J ends lost 3 bases and 5 bases respectively, with 16 bases between them. Germline V gives CDR1 SQVTM, CDR2 ANQGSEA.

CDR3 residues: CASSEHSGSTDTQYF. In nucleotides, the CDR3 is TGTGCCAGCAGTGAACATAGCGGGAGCACAGATACGCAGTATTTT. V gene TRBV2 combines with J gene TRBJ2-3, with 7 positions matching TRBD2. The V gene end was trimmed by 2 bases and the J gene end by 0 bases; junction bases not matched to a gene: 2. The CDR3 sequence is 15 residues long. Germline V gene sequence: CDR1 SNHLY, CDR2 FYNNEI.

The chain links TRBV20-1 to TRBJ2-1; D is possibly TRBD2 (5 bases). Trimming left V 5 bases short and J 8 bases short, with 13 bases between. The germline V gene encodes CDR1 DFQATT and CDR2 SNEGSKA (reference sequence). CDR3 length equals 12 residues. DNA for the CDR3: TGCAGTGCTGGAGGTCAGACCTATGAGCAGTTCTTC. It yields the protein CSAGGQTYEQFF.

This clonotype occurred many times. CDR3 loop: CASRPDRGRYQPQHF. CDR3 DNA: TGTGCCAGCAGACCGGACAGGGGACGTTATCAGCCCCAGCATTTT. V is TRBV2 and J is TRBJ1-5, with TRBD1 matching over 9 bases. V gave up 6 bases and J gave up 5 bases; unmatched junction bases: 8. Germline CDR1 and CDR2: SNHLY and FYNNEI. This CDR3 is built from 15 residues.

For this clonotype: This could be a read error, since a much larger clone is one nucleotide away. The chain has TRBV4-1 and TRBJ2-7, with D tentatively TRBD2 (5 bases). The length of the CDR3 is 14 residues. Germline CDR1 and CDR2: MGHRA and YSYEKL. V lost 2 bases to trimming and J lost 5 bases, with 13 bases between them. The CDR3 coding sequence is TGCGCCAGCAGCCAAACTAGAGGGAGCAACGAGCAGTACTTC. It specifies CASSQTRGSNEQYF.

Concerning this clonotype itself: A much larger clone sits a single nucleotide away, making a read error possible. The chain joins TRBV14 to TRBJ2-7, with D possibly being TRBD1 (6 bases). The germline V gene encodes CDR1 SGHDN and CDR2 FVKESK. The CDR3 is 12 residues long. This chain's CDR3 is CANSPRSGQLFF. CDR3 DNA: TGTGCCAACAGCCCAAGATCCGGACAGCTATTCTTC. The full variable domain, rest sourced from reference TRBV14 and TRBJ2-7, is EAGVTQFPSHSVIEKGQTVTLRCDPISGHDNLYWYRRVMGKEIKFLLHFVKESKQDESGMPNNRFLAERTGGTYSTLKVQPAELEDSGVYFCANSPRSGQLFFGPGTRLTVT.

There are many counts of this clonotype. J is TRBJ2-1 and V is TRBV2; D is unresolved. V was pared by 1 base and J by 7 bases, with 5 bases between. This CDR3 has 12 amino acids. Germline V gene sequence: CDR1 SNHLY, CDR2 FYNNEI. CDR3 region: CASSEDSNEQFF. DNA of the CDR3: TGTGCCAGCAGTGAAGACTCAAATGAGCAGTTCTTC.

On this clonotype: It may be a read error: a sequence one base away is much more abundant. J is TRBJ1-5 and V is TRBV14; D is ambiguous. The germline CDR1 and CDR2 sequences are SGHDN and FVKESK. This CDR3 is built from 14 residues. The CDR3 here is CARSHRSSNQPQHF. CDR3 coding DNA: TGTGCCAGAAGCCACCGGAGTAGCAATCAGCCCCAGCATTTT.

In regard to this clonotype: A much larger clonotype is one base distant, so this may be a read error. J is TRBJ2-7 and V is TRBV7-2; D ambiguous. Germline CDR1 SGHTA, CDR2 FQGNSA. The CDR3 consists of 11 residues. V was clipped by 8 bases and J by 4 bases, with 9 bases between them. The CDR3 region is CASGPKYEQYF. The CDR3 region has the DNA TGTGCCAGCGGCCCTAAATACGAGCAGTACTTC.

Of note for this clonotype: A much more abundant neighbour one base away suggests this may be a read error. The chain recombines TRBV6-1 with TRBJ1-6; 10 nucleotides align to TRBD1. Germline loops: CDR1 MNHNS, CDR2 SASEGT. The CDR3 extends over 14 amino acids. This chain's CDR3 is CASKEGQGYSPLNF. The CDR3 DNA is TGTGCCAGCAAAGAGGGACAGGGGTATTCACCCCTCAACTTT.

The chain uses TRBV11-2 and TRBJ2-3; 10 nucleotides line up with TRBD2. Germline CDR1 SGHAT, CDR2 FQNNGV. This CDR3 comprises 16 residues. Germline trimming cut 6 bases from V and 6 bases from J; bases unmatched to any gene: 12. Here the CDR3 reads CASRALAGIRRDTQYF. The CDR3 nucleotides read TGTGCCAGCAGAGCACTAGCGGGAATTAGAAGGGATACGCAGTATTTT.

Remarks on this clonotype: This may come from a read error, since a much larger clone is one base off. V is TRBV2 and J is TRBJ2-1; D not certain. Germline values: CDR1 SNHLY, CDR2 FYNNEI. The CDR3 spans 13 residues. CDR3 in amino acids: CASSELLYNERFF. CDR3 in DNA: TGTGCCAGCAGTGAACTCCTCTACAATGAGCGGTTCTTC.

The chain carries TRBV14 and TRBJ1-5, with D hard to call. The CDR3 length is 12 residues. The V gene's germline CDR1 is SGHDN and CDR2 FVKESK. Trimming removed 0 bases at V and 6 bases at J, with 3 bases between. CDR3 loop: CASSQEGQPQHF. The DNA of the CDR3 is TGTGCCAGCAGCCAAGAGGGTCAGCCCCAGCATTTT.

This clonotype showed up just a few times. This rearrangement joins TRBV2 to TRBJ2-6; D not certain. V lost 6 bases to trimming and J lost 0 bases, with 9 bases between them. Germline V gene data show CDR1 as SNHLY and CDR2 as FYNNEI. This CDR3 has 15 residues. The CDR3 nucleotides are TGTGCCAGCAGGACGGGCCGCTCTGGGGCCAACGTCCTGACTTTC. Its translation is CASRTGRSGANVLTF.

The count of this clonotype is one. A single base separates this from a much larger clone, so it may be a read error. V and J are TRBV6-6 and TRBJ2-5; perhaps TRBD1 as D (6 bases). Germline V gives CDR1 MNHNY, CDR2 SVGAGI (reference sequence). This CDR3 is built from 13 residues. CDR3 in DNA: TGTGCCAGCAGGATGCCGGGACAAGAGACCAAGTACTTC. It specifies CASRMPGQETKYF.

To note about this clonotype: One base away lies a much larger clone, so this may be a sequencing read error. This chain joins TRBV6-6 and TRBJ1-2; D is undetermined. Germline V CDR1 and CDR2: MNHNY, SVGAGI (reference sequence). CDR3 length equals 13 residues. V was trimmed by 5 bases and J by 3 bases, leaving 10 bases between them. CDR3 in DNA: TGTGCCAGCAGTCAACCACAGCACTATGGCTACACCTTC. Translating it yields CASSQPQHYGYTF.